A selection of T cell receptor beta chains follows, all from one sample in a study of cytomegalovirus exposure and HLA in healthy donors. Using immunoSEQ multiplex PCR, the repertoire was profiled, and TCRdb retains in-frame clones only, with some absent. This sample yields around 120,000 clones, of which 60% to 80% are seen a single time; more than 2.5% belongs to the top ten. The sample was PBMCs. These receptors were taken from a woman aged 55-69 years in good health and CMV-seropositive. CDR3s include the opening cysteine and the closing phenylalanine or tryptophan. The D gene is left open where the match is weak. Clone size is not always given. Where it is, it says once, few, many or a class for expanded clones.

D gene	J gene	clone size	V gene	CDR3 protein	CDR3 DNA
TRBD2	TRBJ2-1	few	TRBV27	CASSYPSGGAHNEQFF	TGTGCCAGCAGCTACCCTAGCGGGGGGGCCCACAATGAGCAGTTCTTC
NA	TRBJ1-5	NA	TRBV5-1	CASSAEEGGTQHF	TGCGCCAGCAGCGCGGAGGAGGGGGGGACCCAGCATTTT
NA	TRBJ1-5	NA	TRBV27	CASSLSAELSNQPQHF	TGTGCCAGCAGTTTATCGGCGGAACTTAGCAATCAGCCCCAGCATTTT
TRBD1	TRBJ1-6	NA	TRBV11-2	CASSLGQGNSPLHF	TGTGCCAGCAGCTTGGGACAGGGGAACTCACCCCTCCACTTT
TRBD2	TRBJ2-5	NA	TRBV9	CASSLGLAGETQYF	TGTGCCAGCAGCTTGGGACTAGCGGGAGAGACCCAGTACTTC
TRBD1	TRBJ2-1	few	TRBV13	CASSVGQAEQFF	TGTGCCAGCAGCGTGGGACAGGCTGAGCAGTTCTTC
NA	TRBJ1-6	once	TRBV7-7	CASSPNRTSYNSPLHF	TGTGCCAGCAGCCCCAACCGGACAAGCTATAATTCACCCCTCCACTTT
NA	TRBJ1-1	NA	TRBV14	CASSPLPRATRAFF	TGTGCCAGCAGCCCCCTACCGAGGGCTACGAGAGCTTTCTTT
NA	TRBJ1-1	NA	TRBV9	CASSTPGRGTGAFF	TGTGCCAGCAGCACCCCGGGACGGGGGACTGGAGCTTTCTTT
TRBD1	TRBJ1-2	NA	TRBV5-6	CASSPRGSYGYTF	TGTGCCAGCAGCCCCAGGGGGTCCTATGGCTACACCTTC
NA	TRBJ2-1	few	TRBV5-1	CASSPGQSSYNEQFF	TGCGCCAGCAGCCCAGGCCAAAGCTCCTACAATGAGCAGTTCTTC
NA	TRBJ1-3	NA	TRBV28	CASSPATVSSGNTIYF	TGTGCCAGCAGCCCCGCGACAGTGAGCTCTGGAAACACCATATATTTT
TRBD1	TRBJ1-5	few	TRBV4-1	CASSLGQGGNQPQHF	TGCGCCAGCAGCCTGGGACAGGGGGGGAATCAGCCCCAGCATTTT
TRBD1	TRBJ2-5	NA	TRBV5-1	CASSPGTAQETQYF	TGCGCCAGCAGCCCAGGGACAGCCCAAGAGACCCAGTACTTC
NA	TRBJ2-4	NA	TRBV5-1	CASTPGGTEGKNIQYF	TGCGCCAGCACCCCGGGCGGGACAGAGGGCAAAAACATTCAGTACTTC
TRBD1	TRBJ2-7	few	TRBV9	CASSALPGQGISEQYF	TGTGCCAGCAGCGCCCTCCCAGGACAGGGGATCTCCGAGCAGTACTTC
TRBD1	TRBJ1-1	few	TRBV10-1	CASSQNRGGLAEAFF	TGCGCCAGCAGTCAAAACAGGGGTGGGTTAGCTGAAGCTTTCTTT
NA	TRBJ1-5	NA	TRBV5-6	CASSFSGMPPNQPQHF	TGTGCCAGCAGCTTCTCGGGGATGCCCCCTAATCAGCCCCAGCATTTT
TRBD1	TRBJ1-2	once	TRBV5-1	CASSPGTGVNYGYTF	TGCGCCAGCAGCCCTGGGACAGGAGTCAACTATGGCTACACCTTC
NA	TRBJ1-5	once	TRBV21-1	CASSKAKMNNAGGQPQHF	TGTGCCAGCAGCAAAGCGAAAATGAATAACGCAGGGGGTCAGCCCCAGCATTTT
TRBD1	TRBJ1-1	NA	TRBV6-5	CASSYAGTGVAEAFF	TGTGCCAGCAGTTACGCCGGGACAGGGGTTGCTGAAGCTTTCTTT
NA	TRBJ2-7	NA	TRBV19	CASRPTDRSSYEQYF	TGTGCCAGTAGACCCACAGACCGATCCTCCTACGAGCAGTACTTC
NA	TRBJ2-1	NA	TRBV27	CASSLYAGSGLSYNEQFF	TGTGCCAGCAGTTTATATGCAGGGTCAGGATTATCCTACAATGAGCAGTTCTTC
NA	TRBJ1-1	NA	TRBV9	CASSWGENTEAFF	TGTGCCAGCAGCTGGGGGGAGAACACTGAAGCTTTCTTT
NA	TRBJ1-3	NA	TRBV5-6	CASSLVGLSGNTIYF	TGTGCCAGCAGCTTGGTAGGACTGTCTGGAAACACCATATATTTT
NA	TRBJ1-5	NA	TRBV5-4	CASSLEGGQPQHF	TGTGCCAGCAGCTTGGAGGGAGGTCAGCCCCAGCATTTT
NA	TRBJ1-2	NA	TRBV10-1	CASSGGQNYGYTF	TGCGCCAGCAGTGGTGGACAGAACTATGGCTACACCTTC
TRBD1	TRBJ1-2	NA	TRBV6-5	CASTPIGTDYYGYTF	TGTGCCAGCACCCCAATCGGGACAGATTACTATGGCTACACCTTC
NA	TRBJ1-4	NA	TRBV7-9	CASSLGGGVEKLFF	TGTGCCAGCAGCTTAGGGGGGGGAGTTGAAAAACTGTTTTTT
NA	TRBJ2-7	NA	TRBV15	CATSRASYEQYF	TGTGCCACCAGCAGAGCCTCCTACGAGCAGTACTTC
NA	TRBJ1-5	few	TRBV27	CASSWAKPNQPQHF	TGTGCCAGCAGTTGGGCCAAACCCAATCAGCCCCAGCATTTT
TRBD1	TRBJ1-5	NA	TRBV7-9	CATQTGNSNQPQHF	TGTGCCACCCAGACAGGGAATAGCAATCAGCCCCAGCATTTT
NA	TRBJ2-1	once	TRBV7-3	CASSLNRDIRNEQFF	TGTGCCAGCAGCTTAAACCGGGACATCAGGAATGAGCAGTTCTTC
TRBD1	TRBJ1-2	NA	TRBV6-4	CASSAEDRGGSYTF	TGTGCCAGCAGTGCGGAGGACAGGGGGGGAAGCTACACCTTC
TRBD2	TRBJ2-5	NA	TRBV5-1	CASAMGRGGSQETQYF	TGCGCCAGCGCCATGGGGCGGGGAGGGAGCCAAGAGACCCAGTACTTC
TRBD1	TRBJ1-2	NA	TRBV5-8	CASSLGQGVIGYTF	TGTGCCAGCAGCTTGGGACAGGGGGTTATTGGCTACACCTTC
TRBD1	TRBJ2-7	NA	TRBV29-1	CSARQGPGYEQYF	TGCAGCGCTAGACAGGGGCCGGGATACGAGCAGTACTTC
TRBD2	TRBJ2-1	NA	TRBV7-2	CASSSVRRGKRNEQFF	TGTGCCAGCAGCTCCGTGAGGCGGGGGAAGAGGAATGAGCAGTTCTTC
NA	TRBJ1-4	NA	TRBV5-1	CASSPFMQGTNEKLFF	TGCGCCAGCAGCCCCTTTATGCAGGGAACTAATGAAAAACTGTTTTTT
NA	TRBJ1-2	NA	TRBV6-5	CASSYSGSQPDYGYTF	TGTGCCAGCAGTTACTCGGGCAGTCAGCCTGACTATGGCTACACCTTC
NA	TRBJ1-4	NA	TRBV4-1	CASSQEEVGGTNEKLFF	TGCGCCAGCAGCCAAGAGGAGGTGGGTGGAACTAATGAAAAACTGTTTTTT
TRBD2	TRBJ2-1	NA	TRBV9	CASSAGRGDYNEQFF	TGTGCCAGCAGCGCCGGGCGGGGGGACTACAATGAGCAGTTCTTC
NA	TRBJ1-1	NA	TRBV20-1	CSAEGTTEAFF	TGCAGTGCCGAGGGAACCACTGAAGCTTTCTTT